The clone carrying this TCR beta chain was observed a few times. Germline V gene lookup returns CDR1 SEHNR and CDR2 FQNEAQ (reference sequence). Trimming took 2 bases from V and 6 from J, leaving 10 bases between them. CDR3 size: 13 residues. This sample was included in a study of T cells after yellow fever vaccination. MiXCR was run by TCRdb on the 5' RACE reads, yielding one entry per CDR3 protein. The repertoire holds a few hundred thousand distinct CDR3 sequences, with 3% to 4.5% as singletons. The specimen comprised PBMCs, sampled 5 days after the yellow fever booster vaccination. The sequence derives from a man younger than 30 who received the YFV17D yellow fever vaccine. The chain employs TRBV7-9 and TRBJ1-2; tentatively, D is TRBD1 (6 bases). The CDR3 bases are TGTGCCAGCAGCTTACAGGGGTATGATGGCTACACCTTC. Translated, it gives CASSLQGYDGYTF.